A selection of T cell receptor beta chains follows, all from one sample in a study of cytomegalovirus exposure and HLA in healthy donors. Assay: immunoSEQ multiplex PCR; the TCRdb copy retains only in-frame clones and omits some. Altogether about 170,000 clones are present, 70% to 90% being singletons, with the ten largest covering just over 2.5%. The sequencing input was PBMCs. These receptor sequences come from a man younger than 45 in good health and CMV-seropositive. CDR3s include the opening cysteine and the closing phenylalanine or tryptophan. The D gene is left open where the match is weak. Only part of the rows carry a size: once, few, many, or a class if the clone is expanded.

D gene,clone size,V gene,J gene,CDR3 DNA,CDR3 protein
TRBD1,-,TRBV6-5,TRBJ1-4,TGTGCCAGCAGTTACTCGGACAGGGGGTTTGAAAAACTGTTTTTT,CASSYSDRGFEKLFF
-,-,TRBV25-1,TRBJ1-1,TGTGCCAGCAGTGAATCCCCCCCATACACTGAAGCTTTCTTT,CASSESPPYTEAFF
-,-,TRBV7-3,TRBJ2-5,TGTGCCAGCAGCTTAATGAGGGAAGAGACCCAGTACTTC,CASSLMREETQYF
-,-,TRBV30,TRBJ1-2,TGTGCCTGGAGTGTAGGAGGGAGTGGCTACACCTTC,CAWSVGGSGYTF
-,-,TRBV18,TRBJ2-2,TGTGCCAGCTCACCACGGAGCGGAACCGGGGAGCTGTTTTTT,CASSPRSGTGELFF
TRBD2,-,TRBV5-1,TRBJ2-5,TGCGCCAGCAGCCCAGGACTAGCGGGAGCAGGCGAGACCCAGTACTTC,CASSPGLAGAGETQYF
TRBD2,-,TRBV18,TRBJ2-1,TGTGCCAGCTCATCGGGACTAGCGGGAGGGGACAATGAGCAGTTCTTC,CASSSGLAGGDNEQFF
-,-,TRBV27,TRBJ2-2,TGTGCCAGCAGTCTTCAGGGTTCCGGGGAGCTGTTTTTT,CASSLQGSGELFF
TRBD2,-,TRBV4-1,TRBJ2-1,TGCGCCAGCAGCCAAACACTAGCGGTGGTGGTCGATGAGCAGTTCTTC,CASSQTLAVVVDEQFF
TRBD2,-,TRBV5-1,TRBJ2-1,TGCGCCAGCAGCTTGGGACTAGCGGGCCGCTACAATGAGCAGTTCTTC,CASSLGLAGRYNEQFF
TRBD1,-,TRBV18,TRBJ1-4,TGTGCCAGCTCACCACTACGGACAGGGGGATCTACTAATGAAAAACTGTTTTTT,CASSPLRTGGSTNEKLFF
-,once,TRBV4-1,TRBJ2-7,TGCGCCAGCAGCCAAGATTCGGGGAACGAGCAGTACTTC,CASSQDSGNEQYF
-,-,TRBV5-6,TRBJ2-2,TGTGCCAGCAGCTTGTTAGGGGCGAACACCGGGGAGCTGTTTTTT,CASSLLGANTGELFF
TRBD2,-,TRBV7-8,TRBJ2-1,TGTGCCAGCAGCTTATCCGCTAGCGGGAGGGCCTTGAACAATGAGCAGTTCTTC,CASSLSASGRALNNEQFF
-,-,TRBV2,TRBJ1-5,TGTGCCAGCAGGGGGGGAGGGTCCCAGCATTTT,CASRGGGSQHF
-,few,TRBV18,TRBJ1-1,TGTGCCAGCTCACCTAGGACAGCCAACACTGAAGCTTTCTTT,CASSPRTANTEAFF
-,-,TRBV5-1,TRBJ1-2,TGCGCCACTTCGAGGTCGGGCTACGGGGATGGCTACACCTTC,CATSRSGYGDGYTF
-,-,TRBV6-5,TRBJ2-1,TGTGCCAGCAGTCCGCGCGATGAGCAGTTCTTC,CASSPRDEQFF
-,-,TRBV27,TRBJ2-2,TGTGCCAGCAGTCTGGGACTTGCCACCGGGGAGCTGTTTTTT,CASSLGLATGELFF
TRBD2,-,TRBV2,TRBJ2-5,TGTGCCAGCAGTGATTCTAGCGGCGAGACCCAGTACTTC,CASSDSSGETQYF
-,-,TRBV6-1,TRBJ1-1,TGTGCCAGCAAGGTTAGCGCGGAAGCTTTCTTT,CASKVSAEAFF
-,-,TRBV9,TRBJ2-3,TGTGCCAGCAGCTCCACCGGGGGCACAGATACGCAGTATTTT,CASSSTGGTDTQYF
-,-,TRBV5-4,TRBJ1-4,TGTGCCAGCAGCTTACAGGGTACAACTAATGAAAAACTGTTTTTT,CASSLQGTTNEKLFF
-,-,TRBV2,TRBJ1-1,TGTGCCAGCAGTGCAGGCTCATTGCCCAATGAAGCTTTCTTT,CASSAGSLPNEAFF
TRBD2,-,TRBV7-3,TRBJ2-1,TGTGCCAGCAGCTTACTTAGCGGGAGGTTGGATGAGCAGTTCTTC,CASSLLSGRLDEQFF
-,-,TRBV19,TRBJ1-3,TGTGCCAGTAGTGTCTCGATTTACCGGGAACTAACCTCTGGAAACACCATATATTTT,CASSVSIYRELTSGNTIYF
TRBD2,-,TRBV6-4,TRBJ2-3,TGTGCCAGCAGTGGACTAGCGGGGACCCTAGATACGCAGTATTTT,CASSGLAGTLDTQYF
-,-,TRBV2,TRBJ2-3,TGTGCCAGCAGTGAAAGGAGCGGGTTTACGCAGTATTTT,CASSERSGFTQYF
TRBD1,-,TRBV10-3,TRBJ1-6,TGTGCCATCAGTGAGTGGGGGACAGGGGATTCACCCCTCCACTTT,CAISEWGTGDSPLHF
-,-,TRBV2,TRBJ1-2,TGTGCCAGCGGACAGTTCTATGGCTACACCTTC,CASGQFYGYTF
TRBD1,-,TRBV6-5,TRBJ2-1,TGTGCCAGCAGTTACTCGACAGGGCCCTACAATGAGCAGTTCTTC,CASSYSTGPYNEQFF
-,-,TRBV7-3,TRBJ2-3,TGTGCCAGCAGCTTAATCTCAGGCTCCGGAAGGACAGATACGCAGTATTTT,CASSLISGSGRTDTQYF
TRBD2,-,TRBV23-1,TRBJ2-5,TGCGCCAGCAGTCAACCAGGGGCACGCCGCCCAATAACTAGCGGGGGCGAGAGAGGGAAGACCCAGTACTTC,CASSQPGARRPITSGGERGKTQYF
TRBD1,-,TRBV9,TRBJ1-3,TGTGCCAGCCAGCCCGGGACAGGGCCTGGAAACACCATATATTTT,CASQPGTGPGNTIYF
TRBD1,-,TRBV7-9,TRBJ2-2,TGTGCCAGCACCCCGGGACAGAAGAACACCGGGGAGCTGTTTTTT,CASTPGQKNTGELFF
-,-,TRBV25-1,TRBJ1-1,TGTGCCAGCAGTGAATCTGGGGAGCAGAACACTGAAGCTTTCTTT,CASSESGEQNTEAFF
-,few,TRBV2,TRBJ1-1,TGTGCCACCCACCCAGGATACACTGAAGCTTTCTTT,CATHPGYTEAFF
TRBD1,few,TRBV6-5,TRBJ1-1,TGTGCCAGCAATGTACAGGGGAGCACTGAAGCTTTCTTT,CASNVQGSTEAFF
-,-,TRBV18,TRBJ2-5,TGTGCCAGCTCACCAGATGTACAGATAGGAGAGACCCAGTACTTC,CASSPDVQIGETQYF
TRBD2,-,TRBV29-1,TRBJ2-1,TGCAGCGCCTTAGCGGGAGGTACCTACAATGAGCAGTTCTTC,CSALAGGTYNEQFF
-,-,TRBV11-2,TRBJ2-7,TGTGCCAGCAGCTTAGTCGCCGGGACACGCCACTACGAGCAGTACTTC,CASSLVAGTRHYEQYF
-,-,TRBV5-1,TRBJ1-1,TGCGCCAGCAGCTCGGCGACAGTGAACACTGAAGCTTTCTTT,CASSSATVNTEAFF
TRBD2,-,TRBV7-3,TRBJ2-3,TGTGCCAGCAGCTTCTTAGCGGGGCCAGATACGCAGTATTTT,CASSFLAGPDTQYF
-,-,TRBV21-1,TRBJ1-2,TGTGCCAGCAGCGCCGGACAGGGAGGAAAGGATGGCTACACCTTC,CASSAGQGGKDGYTF
-,-,TRBV4-3,TRBJ2-6,TGCGCCAGCAGCCAGGGACCAGGGGCTGGGGCCAACGTCCTGACTTTC,CASSQGPGAGANVLTF
TRBD2,-,TRBV25-1,TRBJ2-1,TGTGCCAGCAGCGAGACTAGCGGGAGGAGCTCCTACAATGAGCAGTTCTTC,CASSETSGRSSYNEQFF
-,-,TRBV7-2,TRBJ2-7,TGTGCCAGCAGCCTAGGCGGGACTTACGAGCAGTACTTC,CASSLGGTYEQYF
TRBD1,few,TRBV6-5,TRBJ1-4,TGTGCCAGCAGTTACGACAGGGGAAGTGAAAAACTGTTTTTT,CASSYDRGSEKLFF